What follows are 3 T cell receptor beta chains derived from one specimen sequenced in a study of somatic mutations in cytotoxic T cells in rheumatoid arthritis. Clones were sequenced by immunoSEQ multiplex PCR, and TCRdb holds only the in-frame ones, with some missing. The table includes about 20,000 clones, approximately 82% detected once. Sequences were obtained from CD8+ T cells sorted from blood. The receptors originated from an adult with rheumatoid arthritis.

This chain links TRBV6-1 with TRBJ2-1; TRBD1 aligns across 8 bases. Germline CDR1 MNHNS, CDR2 SASEGT. Trimming took 3 bases from V and 4 from J; bases not matched to a gene: 5. The CDR3 contains 15 residues. Here the CDR3 reads CASSESDRVYNEQFF. The CDR3 coding sequence is TGTGCCAGCAGTGAGTCGGACAGGGTATACAATGAGCAGTTCTTC.

CDR3: CASRALGVINQPQHF. DNA for the CDR3: TGTGCCAGCAGGGCCCTGGGGGTTATCAATCAGCCCCAGCATTTT. This chain links TRBV6-5 with TRBJ1-5, with D possibly matching TRBD1 (5 bases). Looked up from germline, CDR1 is MNHEY and CDR2 is SVGAGI. There are 15 residues in the CDR3. Trimming shortened V by 6 bases and J by 3 bases, and 15 bases separated the two germline ends.

The genes are TRBV7-9 and TRBJ2-2; 7 nucleotides match TRBD1. The CDR3 covers 13 residues. V shed 5 bases, J shed 6 bases, and the junction held 3 bases outside the gene matches. Germline CDR1 is SEHNR and CDR2 is FQNEAQ (reference sequence). The CDR3 DNA is TGTGCCAGCAGCCAGACAGGGTCCGGGGAGCTGTTTTTT. Translating gives CASSQTGSGELFF.